A selection of T cell receptor beta chains follows, all from one sample in a study of Ad26.COV2.S vaccination and SARS-CoV-2 variants. Produced via immunoSEQ multiplex PCR; TCRdb's table is partial and in-frame only. In the table there are about 350,000 clones, around 88% of which are singletons. The input for sequencing was peripheral blood, taken in a trial of Ad26.COV2.S vaccine versus placebo. The receptors stem from a person between 18 and 59 years old who received the Ad26.COV2.S COVID-19 vaccine or a placebo. Both conserved end residues are part of each CDR3. Fields, in order: J gene, V gene, clone size, D gene, CDR3 DNA, CDR3 protein. A D gene is named only where the DNA matches it firmly. Expanded clones are given a class, and other clones once, few, many or no size at all.

j_gene: TRBJ2-6
v_gene: TRBV5-1
abundance: .
d_gene: .
CDR3nt: TGCGCCAGCAGCTTGAAGACCTCTGGGGCCAACGTCCTGACTTTC
CDR3aa: CASSLKTSGANVLTF

j_gene: TRBJ2-5
v_gene: TRBV19
abundance: .
d_gene: .
CDR3nt: TGTGCCAGTAGCCCAAACCCAGGCCAAGAGACCCAGTACTTC
CDR3aa: CASSPNPGQETQYF

j_gene: TRBJ2-2
v_gene: TRBV13
abundance: .
d_gene: .
CDR3nt: TGTGCCAGCAGCACAAATCCAGGGGCGGAAAACACCGGGGAGCTGTTTTTT
CDR3aa: CASSTNPGAENTGELFF

j_gene: TRBJ1-2
v_gene: TRBV2
abundance: .
d_gene: TRBD1
CDR3nt: TGTGCCAGCAGAGACCGGACAGGTGGCAATGGCTACACCTTC
CDR3aa: CASRDRTGGNGYTF

j_gene: TRBJ2-4
v_gene: TRBV9
abundance: .
d_gene: TRBD1
CDR3nt: TGTGCCAGCAACAGAGACAGGGGAAACATTCAGTACTTC
CDR3aa: CASNRDRGNIQYF

j_gene: TRBJ2-3
v_gene: TRBV25-1
abundance: .
d_gene: TRBD2
CDR3nt: TGTGCCAGCAGTGATGGGAGAGCGGGAGGTGATACGCAGTATTTT
CDR3aa: CASSDGRAGGDTQYF

j_gene: TRBJ2-2
v_gene: TRBV19
abundance: .
d_gene: TRBD1
CDR3nt: TGTGCCAGTCGGGACAGGCCAAACACCGGGGAGCTGTTTTTT
CDR3aa: CASRDRPNTGELFF

j_gene: TRBJ1-5
v_gene: TRBV7-2
abundance: once
d_gene: .
CDR3nt: TGTGCCAGCAGCTCCCAAGGGAATCAGCCCCAGCATTTT
CDR3aa: CASSSQGNQPQHF

j_gene: TRBJ2-5
v_gene: TRBV11-3
abundance: .
d_gene: TRBD2
CDR3nt: TGTGCCAGCAGCCTGGGACTAGCGGGGGGGCCTCTGTACTTC
CDR3aa: CASSLGLAGGPLYF

j_gene: TRBJ2-1
v_gene: TRBV5-8
abundance: .
d_gene: .
CDR3nt: TGTGCCAGCAGCTTTCCGGGGTTGTTCGACAATGAGCAGTTCTTC
CDR3aa: CASSFPGLFDNEQFF

j_gene: TRBJ2-4
v_gene: TRBV28
abundance: .
d_gene: .
CDR3nt: TGTGCCAGCAGTAAGGGACGGATTATTCAGTACTTC
CDR3aa: CASSKGRIIQYF

j_gene: TRBJ1-3
v_gene: TRBV30
abundance: few
d_gene: .
CDR3nt: TGTGCCTGGACAGGGCATGGAAACACCATATATTTT
CDR3aa: CAWTGHGNTIYF

j_gene: TRBJ1-5
v_gene: TRBV28
abundance: .
d_gene: TRBD1
CDR3nt: TGTGCCAGCAGCAGGACAGGGGGGGGTCAGCCCCAGCATTTT
CDR3aa: CASSRTGGGQPQHF

j_gene: TRBJ2-3
v_gene: TRBV20-1
abundance: .
d_gene: .
CDR3nt: TGCAGTGCTAGTGGCATATCGTTCTCCGGTTCAGATACGCAGTATTTT
CDR3aa: CSASGISFSGSDTQYF

j_gene: TRBJ2-1
v_gene: TRBV2
abundance: .
d_gene: .
CDR3nt: TGTGCCAGCGGAACCGATGGCTCCTACAATGAGCAGTTCTTC
CDR3aa: CASGTDGSYNEQFF

j_gene: TRBJ2-5
v_gene: TRBV27
abundance: .
d_gene: TRBD2
CDR3nt: TGTGCCAGCAGGGCCGGACTAGCGGGGGATCAAGAGACCCAGTACTTC
CDR3aa: CASRAGLAGDQETQYF

j_gene: TRBJ1-1
v_gene: TRBV4-2
abundance: .
d_gene: .
CDR3nt: TGTGCCAGCAGCCAAGAGGCAGGGAGACGCCCGGGGGCTTTCTTT
CDR3aa: CASSQEAGRRPGAFF

j_gene: TRBJ2-3
v_gene: TRBV7-9
abundance: .
d_gene: .
CDR3nt: TGTGCCAGCAGCTTACACGGGACCGGGATAGATACGCAGTATTTT
CDR3aa: CASSLHGTGIDTQYF

j_gene: TRBJ2-7
v_gene: TRBV7-9
abundance: .
d_gene: .
CDR3nt: TGTGCCAGCAGCGCCGGACTTTATCTGGGGGAGCAGTACTTC
CDR3aa: CASSAGLYLGEQYF

j_gene: TRBJ1-1
v_gene: TRBV5-4
abundance: few
d_gene: .
CDR3nt: TGTGCCAGCAGCTCCACAGAGAACACTGAAGCTTTCTTT
CDR3aa: CASSSTENTEAFF

j_gene: TRBJ1-1
v_gene: TRBV5-6
abundance: .
d_gene: .
CDR3nt: TGTGCCAGCAGCCTCGGAGGAAGTACTGAAGCTTTCTTT
CDR3aa: CASSLGGSTEAFF

j_gene: TRBJ2-5
v_gene: TRBV5-1
abundance: .
d_gene: TRBD1
CDR3nt: TGCGCCAGCAGCACCGGACAGGGAAGGGCAGAGACCCAGTACTTC
CDR3aa: CASSTGQGRAETQYF

j_gene: TRBJ1-4
v_gene: TRBV7-9
abundance: once
d_gene: .
CDR3nt: TGTGCCAGCAGCTTCTCAGGGGCGCGTGGTGAAAAACTGTTTTTT
CDR3aa: CASSFSGARGEKLFF

j_gene: TRBJ1-1
v_gene: TRBV3-1/TRBV3-2
abundance: .
d_gene: .
CDR3nt: TGTGCCAGCAGCCAAACAGGGATGAACACTGAAGCTTTCTTT
CDR3aa: CASSQTGMNTEAFF

j_gene: TRBJ2-7
v_gene: TRBV28
abundance: .
d_gene: TRBD1
CDR3nt: TGTGCCAGCAGTCGACCTAGGACAGGTACCTACGAGCAGTACTTC
CDR3aa: CASSRPRTGTYEQYF

j_gene: TRBJ2-5
v_gene: TRBV2
abundance: .
d_gene: .
CDR3nt: TGTGCCAGCAGTGTCGGCCCATGGGAGACCCAGTACTTC
CDR3aa: CASSVGPWETQYF

j_gene: TRBJ2-6
v_gene: TRBV6-4
abundance: .
d_gene: .
CDR3nt: TGTGCCAGCAGTGGCCGGCACTCTGGGGCCAACGTCCTGACTTTC
CDR3aa: CASSGRHSGANVLTF

j_gene: TRBJ1-4
v_gene: TRBV10-2
abundance: .
d_gene: TRBD1
CDR3nt: TGCGCCAGCAGGACAGGGACTAATGAAAAACTGTTTTTT
CDR3aa: CASRTGTNEKLFF

j_gene: TRBJ1-6
v_gene: TRBV11-2
abundance: .
d_gene: TRBD1
CDR3nt: TGTGCCAGCAGCTTAGGGGGGGGGACAGGCCGTTATAATTCACCCCTCCACTTT
CDR3aa: CASSLGGGTGRYNSPLHF

j_gene: TRBJ2-3
v_gene: TRBV10-3
abundance: .
d_gene: .
CDR3nt: TGTGCCATCAGAGGCGGCGAAGGTTCGCAGTATTTT
CDR3aa: CAIRGGEGSQYF

j_gene: TRBJ1-2
v_gene: TRBV7-2
abundance: .
d_gene: .
CDR3nt: TGTGCCAGCAGCTTAGCCTCTTGGACAGTTAAGAACTATGGCTACACCTTC
CDR3aa: CASSLASWTVKNYGYTF

j_gene: TRBJ1-1
v_gene: TRBV5-6
abundance: .
d_gene: .
CDR3nt: TGTGCCAGCAGCTTGGCTTCAGGCACTGAAGCTTTCTTT
CDR3aa: CASSLASGTEAFF

j_gene: TRBJ2-7
v_gene: TRBV19
abundance: .
d_gene: .
CDR3nt: TGTGCCTTCTACGAGCAGTACTTC
CDR3aa: CAFYEQYF

j_gene: TRBJ1-3
v_gene: TRBV7-2
abundance: .
d_gene: .
CDR3nt: TGTGCCAGCAGCTTCTTGGGCACCATATATTTT
CDR3aa: CASSFLGTIYF

j_gene: TRBJ1-5
v_gene: TRBV9
abundance: .
d_gene: .
CDR3nt: TGTGCCAGCAGTCCTACAGGGAATAGCAATCAGCCCCAGCATTTT
CDR3aa: CASSPTGNSNQPQHF

j_gene: TRBJ2-5
v_gene: TRBV24-1
abundance: .
d_gene: .
CDR3nt: TGTGCCACCAGTGACCCAAGCCAGGGGTTTAAGGAGACCCAGTACTTC
CDR3aa: CATSDPSQGFKETQYF

j_gene: TRBJ2-2
v_gene: TRBV6-6
abundance: .
d_gene: TRBD1
CDR3nt: TGTGCCAGCGAGGACAGGGCCATCTTCGGCGGGGAGCTGTTTTTT
CDR3aa: CASEDRAIFGGELFF

j_gene: TRBJ1-5
v_gene: TRBV30
abundance: .
d_gene: .
CDR3nt: TGTGCCTGGAGTGCAAGAGGCAATCAGCCCCAGCATTTT
CDR3aa: CAWSARGNQPQHF

j_gene: TRBJ2-7
v_gene: TRBV13
abundance: .
d_gene: .
CDR3nt: TGTGCCAGCAGCTTAGCCAGCCACGAGCAGTACTTC
CDR3aa: CASSLASHEQYF

j_gene: TRBJ1-1
v_gene: TRBV5-6
abundance: .
d_gene: .
CDR3nt: TGTGCCAGCACCCGGGGGGGGAACACTGAAGCTTTCTTT
CDR3aa: CASTRGGNTEAFF

j_gene: TRBJ2-7
v_gene: TRBV4-2
abundance: .
d_gene: .
CDR3nt: TGTGCCAGCAGCCCCAGGCTAGAGGCTCTTTACGAGCAGTACTTC
CDR3aa: CASSPRLEALYEQYF

j_gene: TRBJ2-5
v_gene: TRBV28
abundance: .
d_gene: .
CDR3nt: TGTGCCAGCAGTCCAGAGGAGCAGGGAATTCAAGAGACCCAGTACTTC
CDR3aa: CASSPEEQGIQETQYF